Here is one T cell receptor (beta chain) with its context. The sample is drawn from a study of metastatic and nonmetastatic thyroid tumors. The wider study: Repertoire comparisons spanned blood and tumor or nodule tissue from malignant and benign thyroid patients.

Original processing notes: Clinicopathological groups of papillary thyroid cancer showed CDR3 differences that were used to build a distant-metastasis classifier. MiXCR was used by TCRdb to re-call the PCR reads. The V and J calls and clone size are TCRdb's, not the authors'. This table has over 15,000 clones, less than 30% appearing once. Treatment of any kind had been given to no patient before thyroid surgery. The CDR3 sequence is 15 residues long. V lost 6 bases, J lost 4 bases, and 5 bases stayed unmatched. The chain is built from TRBV12-3 or TRBV12-4 and TRBJ2-2; TRBD1 matches 10 bases. Sequences were obtained from tumor tissue. This sequence was found in a female donor with papillary thyroid cancer or a benign thyroid nodule (not recorded which). Some clones in this sample may be carry-over from other donors' samples. The CDR3 protein is CASRQTGGTTGELFF. CDR3 sequence (DNA): TGTGCCAGCAGGCAGACAGGGGGCACCACCGGGGAGCTGTTTTTT.